Described below is a single TCR beta chain sequence and its context. What it binds is not known. The entry originates in a study of Graves' ophthalmopathy and Graves' hyperthyroidism. Study-wide findings and caveats: The model achieved over 60% sensitivity and 72.22% specificity for ophthalmopathy progression.

The sequenced template was RNA, covering the TCR beta CDR3 region. Scientists carried out first-round RT-PCR using HTBI primers and then a second-round multiplex PCR. TCRdb recomputed calls from the multiplex PCR reads with MiXCR, one row per CDR3 protein. The sample carries hundreds of thousands of distinct CDR3 sequences, 22% recorded once. V dropped 5 bases and J dropped 6; count of bases not matched to a gene: 9. Germline values: CDR1 SGHAT, CDR2 FQDESV (reference sequence). The CDR3 covers 16 residues. The sequencing input was peripheral blood. This chain connects TRBV11-1 to TRBJ2-2; TRBD1 aligns across 10 bases. The receptor comes from a woman aged 18-30 years with stable Graves' hyperthyroidism. Some clones in this sample may be carry-over from other donors' samples. DNA for the CDR3: TGTGCCAGCAGCCACCGGGACAGGGGAGAGGCCGGGGAGCTGTTTTTT. Translation gives CASSHRDRGEAGELFF.